The 32 T cell receptor beta chains reported below all come from one sample, sequenced in a study of early T cells in non-severe SARS-CoV-2 infection. TCRdb called the 5' RACE reads again in MiXCR, with one record for every CDR3 protein. The profile covers tens of thousands of distinct CDR3 sequences, with 10% appearing a single time and 4.5% taken by the ten largest. Input material: whole blood. The receptors stem from an adult who was a healthcare worker with PCR-confirmed SARS-CoV-2 infection or an uninfected control (not recorded which).

At least ten counts were recorded for this clonotype. This rearrangement joins TRBV20-1 to TRBJ2-3, with 7 bases matching TRBD1. V shed 1 base and J 4 bases; nucleotides not matched to a gene: 2. Per germline, CDR1 DFQATT and CDR2 SNEGSKA (reference sequence). This CDR3 is built from 13 residues. The CDR3 DNA sequence: TGCAGTGCTAGAGTCCAGGGGGCAGATACGCAGTATTTT. Translating gives CSARVQGADTQYF.

The chain is built from TRBV5-1 and TRBJ1-4, with D possibly TRBD1 on 5 matching bases. CDR3 length: 13 residues. V was shortened by 0 bases and J by 8 bases, with 8 bases between the two germline ends. The V gene's germline CDR1 is SGHRS and CDR2 YFSETQ. CDR3 bases: TGCGCCAGCAGCTTGGGGGGCGAGGAAAAACTGTTTTTT. Translating gives CASSLGGEEKLFF.

This clonotype was detected many times. The chain has TRBV5-1 and TRBJ2-5, with D possibly matching TRBD2 (6 bases). The CDR3 totals 14 residues. Trimming removed 2 bases from V and 2 bases from J, with 10 bases in between. Per the germline V gene, CDR1 is SGHRS and CDR2 is YFSETQ. The CDR3 sequence is CASSFGGLQETQYF. The CDR3 DNA is TGCGCCAGCAGCTTTGGAGGGTTACAAGAGACCCAGTACTTC.

The count of this clonotype is one. The chain combines TRBV28 with TRBJ1-2, with no clear D. Germline V lookup: CDR1 MDHEN, CDR2 SYDVKM. The CDR3 totals 12 residues. V lost 6 bases and J lost 4, with 9 bases in between. The CDR3 region has the DNA TGTGCCAGCAGCTCTATGGGCTATGGCTACACCTTC. Its translation is CASSSMGYGYTF.

In this sample, this clonotype turned up many times. The rearrangement links TRBV10-1 to TRBJ2-7; 7 bases are a match to TRBD1. CDR3 length equals 15 residues. With 0 bases clipped from V and 3 bases from J, the junction kept 5 bases outside the gene matches. The germline V gene encodes CDR1 WNHNN and CDR2 SYGVQD (reference sequence). The CDR3, as DNA: TGCGCCAGCAGTGAGTCGTGGGACAGTATCTACGAGCAGTACTTC. It is translated as CASSESWDSIYEQYF.

The sample holds a few counts of this clonotype. This sequence joins TRBV29-1 and TRBJ2-5; 9 bases agree with TRBD1. The junction had 7 bases not matched to a gene; V was cut back by 1 base and J by 4 bases. The CDR3 is 15 amino acids. Germline loops: CDR1 SQVTM, CDR2 ANQGSEA. Here the CDR3 DNA reads TGCAGCGTTGAAGTTGGGACAGGGATGGGAGAGACCCAGTACTTC. Its translation is CSVEVGTGMGETQYF.

This clonotype was detected a few times. V usage is TRBV7-2 and J usage is TRBJ2-3; D remains unclear. The CDR3 length is 14 residues. The V and J ends lost 6 bases and 0 bases respectively, with 10 bases between them. Germline-derived CDR1 and CDR2 are SGHTA and FQGNSA. The CDR3 spells CASRRWASTDTQYF. CDR3 nucleotides: TGTGCCAGCAGACGGTGGGCCAGCACAGATACGCAGTATTTT. The full variable domain, rest sourced from reference TRBV7-2 and TRBJ2-3, is GAGVSQSPSNKVTEKGKDVELRCDPISGHTALYWYRQSLGQGLEFLIYFQGNSAPDKSGLPSDRFSAERTGGSVSTLTIQRTQQEDSAVYLCASRRWASTDTQYFGPGTRLTVL.

This clonotype was observed a handful of times. The rearrangement uses TRBV19 and TRBJ1-2; tentative D call: TRBD1 (6 bases). Germline-derived CDR1 and CDR2 are LNHDA and SQIVND (reference sequence). The CDR3 loop spans 12 amino acids. The CDR3: CATGQGNYGYTF. The CDR3 DNA reads as TGTGCTACGGGGCAGGGGAACTATGGCTACACCTTC.

The chain recombines TRBV28 with TRBJ2-5; a possible D gene is TRBD1 (6 bases). This CDR3 is 13 amino acids long. Trimming cost V 6 bases and J 4 bases, with 12 bases left between them. From germline, CDR1 is MDHEN and CDR2 SYDVKM. CDR3 in DNA: TGTGCCAGCAGACCGGGACAACGAGAGACCCAGTACTTC. Translating it yields CASRPGQRETQYF. The complete variable domain, with remaining parts taken from reference TRBV28 and TRBJ2-5, reads DVKVTQSSRYLVKRTGEKVFLECVQDMDHENMFWYRQDPGLGLRLIYFSYDVKMKEKGDIPEGYSVSREKKERFSLILESASTNQTSMYLCASRPGQRETQYFGPGTRLLVL.

This rearrangement joins TRBV29-1 to TRBJ1-1; D unresolved. Germline CDR1 and CDR2: SQVTM and ANQGSEA. Trimming pared 3 bases from V and 6 bases from J, leaving 14 bases between. The CDR3 length is 13 residues. The CDR3 reads CSVDQESVAEAFF. The CDR3 coding sequence is TGCAGCGTTGATCAGGAGAGCGTTGCTGAAGCTTTCTTT.

The J gene is TRBJ1-6, the V gene TRBV5-1; no firm D call. Trimming took off 4 bases at V and 10 bases at J, with 12 bases between the two ends. Per the germline V gene, CDR1 is SGHRS and CDR2 is YFSETQ. The CDR3 runs 13 residues. The DNA of the CDR3 is TGCGCCAGCAGCCAAGACCGTATATCACCCCTCCACTTT. Translated, it gives CASSQDRISPLHF.

This clonotype was seen more than once but under ten times. V usage is TRBV15 and J usage is TRBJ2-7, with 7 bases identical to TRBD1. V was pared by 2 bases and J by 8 bases, with 9 bases of the junction left unmatched. The CDR3 contains 14 residues. Per the germline V gene, CDR1 is LNHNV and CDR2 is YYDKDF (reference sequence). As DNA, the CDR3 is TGTGCCACCAGCAGAAGTCCCGACAGGGAGCAGCAGTACTTC. Protein sequence: CATSRSPDREQQYF.

V and J are TRBV5-4 and TRBJ1-3; weak D call: TRBD1 (6 bases). CDR1 and CDR2 (germline): SGHNT, YYREEE (reference sequence). The CDR3 spans 15 residues. Deletions cut 4 bases from V and 0 bases from J, with 11 bases between. CDR3 sequence reads: CASSRGQRSGNTIYF. In DNA form, the CDR3 reads TGTGCCAGCAGCCGAGGACAGCGCTCTGGAAACACCATATATTTT.

The chain combines TRBV5-1 with TRBJ2-2; 7 bases line up with TRBD1. CDR3 length equals 15 residues. Per germline, CDR1 SGHRS and CDR2 YFSETQ. Losses at the gene ends were 5 bases for V and 4 bases for J; bases not matched to a gene: 8. For the CDR3, the DNA is TGCGCCAGCAGAATGACAGGGTCAGGCACCGGGGAGCTGTTTTTT. This gives the protein CASRMTGSGTGELFF.

The chain carries TRBV3-1 and TRBJ2-3, with a possible D match to TRBD2 (6 bases). The germline V gene has CDR1 LGHDT and CDR2 YNNKEL (reference sequence). V shed 3 bases and J shed 0 bases, with 10 bases lying between them. CDR3 length: 15 residues. This CDR3 is CASSHRRDSTDTQYF. CDR3 nucleotides: TGTGCCAGCAGCCACCGGCGGGATAGCACAGATACGCAGTATTTT.

The chain carries TRBV6-5 and TRBJ2-3, with TRBD2 matching 15 bases. Trimming took 2 bases from V and 3 from J; bases not matched to a gene: 3. In germline, CDR1 is MNHEY, CDR2 SVGAGI. The CDR3 length is 17 residues. CDR3 in amino acids: CASSYHGLAGGTDTQYF. The CDR3 DNA is TGTGCCAGCAGTTACCATGGACTAGCGGGGGGGACAGATACGCAGTATTTT.

This chain connects TRBV24-1 to TRBJ2-5; 8 nucleotides line up with TRBD1. CDR1 KGHDR and CDR2 SFDVKD come from the germline V gene. The CDR3 spans 14 residues. The trim removed 9 bases at V and 3 bases at J, leaving 8 bases unmatched. The CDR3 DNA reads as TGTGCCACCTCGGCTGACAGGGGTGAAGAGACCCAGTACTTC. Translation: CATSADRGEETQYF.

Ten or more counts support this clonotype. The V call is TRBV5-4, the J call TRBJ2-3, with 8 bases matching TRBD2. J was trimmed by 0 bases and V by 3 bases; bases with no gene match: 6. Germline-derived CDR1 and CDR2 are SGHNT and YYREEE (reference sequence). The CDR3 covers 16 residues. The CDR3 coding sequence is TGTGCCAGCAGCTCCGGGAGGGTTGGGAGCACAGATACGCAGTATTTT. Protein sequence: CASSSGRVGSTDTQYF.

This clonotype has a count of ten or more. V and J are TRBV20-1 and TRBJ1-5, with TRBD1 identical over 10 bases. V lost 5 bases, J lost 10 bases, and 5 bases stayed unmatched. CDR3 length: 12 residues. Germline V gives CDR1 DFQATT, CDR2 SNEGSKA (reference sequence). The CDR3 loop reads CSAGQGGNPQHF. The CDR3 nucleotides are TGCAGTGCTGGACAGGGGGGTAATCCCCAGCATTTT.

This clonotype was observed at least ten times. The chain has TRBV13 and TRBJ2-1; 10 bases are shared with TRBD1. V shed 4 bases and J 6 bases; nucleotides not matched to a gene: 6. Germline CDR1 PRHDT, CDR2 FYEKMQ (reference sequence). The CDR3 is 15 amino acids. The CDR3 sequence: CASSSQGTGVNEQFF. The CDR3 nucleotides are TGTGCCAGCAGCTCTCAAGGGACAGGGGTCAATGAGCAGTTCTTC. The variable domain in full, with the rest retrieved from reference TRBV13 and TRBJ2-1, is AAGVIQSPRHLIKEKRETATLKCYPIPRHDTVYWYQQGPGQDPQFLISFYEKMQSDKGSIPDRFSAQQFSDYHSELNMSSLELGDSALYFCASSSQGTGVNEQFFGPGTRLTVL.

This clonotype has more than one count but fewer than ten. J is TRBJ1-1 and V is TRBV18, with 7 positions matching TRBD1. V lost 6 bases, J lost 4 bases, and 8 bases stayed unmatched. Germline CDR1 and CDR2: KGHSH and LQKENI. The CDR3 has 14 amino acids. In DNA form, the CDR3 reads TGTGCCAGCTCGCGACAGGGTCGTGGCACTGAAGCTTTCTTT. This encodes CASSRQGRGTEAFF.

V gene TRBV20-1 combines with J gene TRBJ2-3, with a tentative D call TRBD2 (6 bases). CDR1 and CDR2 from the germline V gene are DFQATT and SNEGSKA (reference sequence). The CDR3 consists of 12 residues. V lost 3 bases and J lost 10, with 14 bases in between. CDR3 loop: CSASGGGYSQYF. The CDR3, as DNA: TGCAGTGCTAGTGGGGGAGGTTATTCGCAGTATTTT.

This clonotype was detected ten times or more. CDR3 bases: TGTGCCAGCAGCGCCGACAGATCCACAGATACGCAGTATTTT. It translates to CASSADRSTDTQYF. V gene TRBV11-2 combines with J gene TRBJ2-3; D possibly corresponds to TRBD1 (5 bases). CDR1 and CDR2 (germline): SGHAT, FQNNGV. The CDR3 runs to 14 residues. With 5 bases removed from V and 2 bases from J, the gap between germline ends came to 11 bases.

There are a few counts of this clonotype. This sequence joins TRBV20-1 and TRBJ2-3, with D possibly matching TRBD2 (5 bases). CDR1 is DFQATT and CDR2 is SNEGSKA in the germline V gene (reference sequence). V gave up 6 bases and J gave up 3 bases, with 13 bases separating them. There are 13 residues in the CDR3. CDR3 region: CSARTSRTDTQYF. The CDR3 bases are TGCAGTGCCCGGACTTCTCGGACAGATACGCAGTATTTT.

This clonotype was found a few times. J is TRBJ2-1 and V is TRBV11-3; D may be TRBD2 (5 bases). The V and J ends lost 6 bases and 7 bases respectively, with 7 bases between them. This CDR3 is built from 11 residues. CDR1 SGHNT and CDR2 YENEEA come from the germline V gene. The CDR3 coding sequence is TGTGCCAGCAGGATAGCGAATGAGCAGTTCTTC. Encoded protein: CASRIANEQFF.

A few counts support this clonotype. The chain uses TRBV18 and TRBJ1-2, with D tentatively TRBD1 (5 bases). The V end lost 1 base, the J end lost 6 bases, and 12 bases lay between the germline ends. Germline assignment: CDR1 KGHSH and CDR2 LQKENI. The CDR3 is 14 residues long. The DNA of the CDR3 is TGTGCCAGCTCACCACGCGCAGGGCGTGATGGCTACACCTTC. It yields the protein CASSPRAGRDGYTF.

This clonotype was seen at least ten times. The genes are TRBV28 and TRBJ1-2; D uncertain. The CDR3 has 14 amino acids. Between the trimmed V and J ends, which lost 7 bases and 5 bases, there was a span of 17 bases. Germline V gene sequence: CDR1 MDHEN, CDR2 SYDVKM. CDR3 sequence reads: CASNADTLSYGYTF. DNA for the CDR3: TGTGCCAGCAACGCCGACACGTTATCTTATGGCTACACCTTC.

This clonotype showed up just a few times. The chain links TRBV15 to TRBJ2-1; D might be TRBD2 (6 bases). The length of the CDR3 is 15 residues. Deletions cut 0 bases from V and 6 bases from J, with 12 bases between. The germline V gene has CDR1 LNHNV and CDR2 YYDKDF (reference sequence). The CDR3 DNA sequence: TGTGCCACCAGCAGAGATTACGGGGGTAGCAATGAGCAGTTCTTC. This gives the protein CATSRDYGGSNEQFF.

Many counts were recorded for this clonotype. The chain links TRBV7-2 to TRBJ2-5; 7 bases line up with TRBD1. This CDR3 has 16 residues. V shed 3 bases, J shed 1 base, and the junction held 8 bases outside the gene matches. Germline CDR1 and CDR2: SGHTA and FQGNSA. The CDR3 DNA reads as TGTGCCAGCAGCTTGAGTAGGGGGCTAGCCCAAGAGACCCAGTACTTC. Translated, it gives CASSLSRGLAQETQYF.

The chain carries TRBV18 and TRBJ1-4; D perhaps matches TRBD1 (6 bases). The CDR3 runs to 15 residues. The V end was cut by 5 bases, the J end by 6 bases, with 16 bases between. The germline CDR1 and CDR2 sequences are KGHSH and LQKENI. The CDR3 spells CASSRSTGSDEKLFF. The DNA of the CDR3 is TGTGCCAGCTCAAGATCAACAGGGTCCGATGAAAAACTGTTTTTT.

The V and J genes are TRBV5-1 and TRBJ2-7; D is undetermined. This CDR3 spans 13 amino acids. Germline lookup yields CDR1 SGHRS and CDR2 YFSETQ. The ends were cut back, 4 bases at V and 5 bases at J, with 13 bases in the middle. The CDR3 bases are TGCGCCAGCAGCCCTAGGGTACGTCACGAGCAGTACTTC. It translates to CASSPRVRHEQYF.

This clonotype was seen ten or more times. The CDR3 sequence is CASSEFGTGPFYEQYF. The CDR3 nucleotides are TGTGCCAGCAGTGAATTCGGGACAGGCCCATTCTACGAGCAGTACTTC. The chain joins TRBV25-1 to TRBJ2-7; 8 nucleotides agree with TRBD1. V shed 1 base and J 3 bases; nucleotides not matched to a gene: 8. CDR1 MGHDK and CDR2 SYGVNS come from the germline V gene. The CDR3 runs 16 residues.